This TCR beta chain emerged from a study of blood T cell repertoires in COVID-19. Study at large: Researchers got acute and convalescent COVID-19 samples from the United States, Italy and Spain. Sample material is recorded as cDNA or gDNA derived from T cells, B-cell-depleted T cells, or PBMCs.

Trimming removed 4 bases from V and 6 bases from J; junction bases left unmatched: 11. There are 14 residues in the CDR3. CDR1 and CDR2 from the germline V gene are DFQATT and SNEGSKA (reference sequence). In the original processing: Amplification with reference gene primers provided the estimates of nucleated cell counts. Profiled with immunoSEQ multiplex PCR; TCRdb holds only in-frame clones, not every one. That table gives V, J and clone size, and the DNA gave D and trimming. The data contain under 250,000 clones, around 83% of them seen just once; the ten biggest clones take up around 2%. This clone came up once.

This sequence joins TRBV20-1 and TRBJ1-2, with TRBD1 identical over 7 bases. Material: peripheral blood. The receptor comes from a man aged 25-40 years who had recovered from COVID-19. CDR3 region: CSAIDRDLFDGYTF. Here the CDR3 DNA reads TGCAGTGCTATTGACAGGGATCTGTTCGATGGCTACACCTTC.